This entry lists 5 T cell receptor beta chains sequenced from one sample in a study of T cells in Graves' hyperthyroidism and ophthalmopathy. The TCR beta CDR3 regions underwent amplification using RNA transcripts as the source. The HTBI primer set was used in a first-round RT-PCR of the TCR CDR3. Each CDR3 protein gets one entry after TCRdb re-called the multiplex PCR reads with MiXCR. This sample has fewer than 350,000 distinct CDR3 sequences, with 13% found just once. Source material: blood. The receptors stem from a woman in her twenties or thirties with Graves' hyperthyroidism that later progressed to Graves' ophthalmopathy.

The chain joins TRBV6-1 to TRBJ2-1; TRBD2 agrees at 10 bases. Germline CDR1 reads MNHNS; CDR2 reads SASEGT. The V gene end was trimmed by 6 bases and the J gene end by 6 bases; junction bases not matched to a gene: 11. This CDR3 comprises 16 residues. The CDR3 sequence is CASSPLVAGGSNEQFF. DNA of the CDR3: TGTGCCAGCAGCCCATTGGTAGCGGGAGGTAGCAATGAGCAGTTCTTC.

The J gene is TRBJ1-1, the V gene TRBV29-1, with D unclear. V was trimmed by 4 bases and J by 4 bases, leaving 13 bases between them. CDR1 is SQVTM, CDR2 ANQGSEA, per germline. The CDR3 totals 13 residues. As DNA, the CDR3 is TGCAGCGTTGTATCTCCGACGGGCACTGAAGCTTTCTTT. Translated: CSVVSPTGTEAFF. The entire variable domain, with the rest obtained from reference TRBV29-1 and TRBJ1-1, is as follows: SAVISQKPSRDICQRGTSLTIQCQVDSQVTMMFWYRQQPGQSLTLIATANQGSEATYESGFVIDKFPISRPNLTFSTLTVSNMSPEDSSIYLCSVVSPTGTEAFFGQGTRLTVV.

There are many counts of this clonotype. The chain combines TRBV7-2 with TRBJ2-3; 9 positions match TRBD2. The V segment lost 1 base and the J segment 4 bases; nucleotides outside the gene matches: 3. The CDR3 consists of 15 residues. CDR1 is SGHTA and CDR2 is FQGNSA in the germline V gene. The CDR3 here is CASSLDASGADTQYF. CDR3 bases: TGTGCCAGCAGCTTAGATGCTAGCGGGGCAGATACGCAGTATTTT. The variable domain in full, completed from reference TRBV7-2 and TRBJ2-3, reads GAGVSQSPSNKVTEKGKDVELRCDPISGHTALYWYRQSLGQGLEFLIYFQGNSAPDKSGLPSDRFSAERTGGSVSTLTIQRTQQEDSAVYLCASSLDASGADTQYFGPGTRLTVL.

As to this clonotype: A read error may account for a junction end that differs from germline. This chain connects TRBV7-6 to TRBJ2-7, with D perhaps being TRBD1 or TRBD2 (6 bases each). CDR3 length: 13 amino acids. CDR1 SGHVS and CDR2 FNYEAQ come from the germline V gene. The CDR3 loop is CASGLTGGSEQYF. The CDR3, as DNA: TGTGCCAGCGGCTTAACCGGGGGCAGCGAGCAGTACTTC.

The chain joins TRBV5-6 to TRBJ1-5; the match to TRBD1 covers 7 bases. The CDR3 covers 15 residues. Germline values: CDR1 SGHDT, CDR2 YYEEEE. V was clipped by 2 bases and J by 2 bases; unmatched bases: 4. CDR3 in amino acids: CASSFSTGGNQPQHF. In nucleotides, the CDR3 is TGTGCCAGCAGCTTCTCTACAGGGGGCAATCAGCCCCAGCATTTT.